This T cell receptor (beta chain) emerged from a study of Ad26.COV2.S vaccination and SARS-CoV-2 variants. Study context: Ad26.COV2.S arm of COV1001 included the donor. Participants got Ad26.COV2.S intramuscularly, once or twice 56 days apart.

Treatment noted: around 19 received Ad26.COV2.S at low or high dose, single or two shots; several received placebo; per-sample allocation not given. Collection of the samples took place on day 63 after the first injection of vaccine or placebo. This table comes from immunoSEQ multiplex PCR, and its TCRdb copy is limited to in-frame clones, with some not included. This table has 300,000 to 350,000 clones, around 81% appearing once. V lost 2 bases to trimming and J lost 0 bases, with 12 bases between them. The CDR3 runs 16 residues. Germline CDR1 is MNHNY and CDR2 is SVGAGI (reference sequence). V is TRBV6-6 and J is TRBJ2-3; D tentatively reads TRBD1 or TRBD2 (5 bases each). The sequenced sample was peripheral blood, obtained in a trial of Ad26.COV2.S vaccine versus placebo. This receptor was obtained from a person between 18 and 65 years old who received the Ad26.COV2.S COVID-19 vaccine or a placebo. The CDR3 region has the DNA TGTGCCAGCAGTTACGGGGCGGGTCTTAGCACAGATACGCAGTATTTT. It codes for CASSYGAGLSTDTQYF.